The 10 T cell receptor beta chains below come from one sample, sequenced in a study of shared clonotypes between healthy human individuals. Naive CD8 cells lacked CD45RO, underwent positive selection for CCR7 and left out terminally differentiated effector memory CD45RA+ cells. Method: immunoSEQ multiplex PCR; TCRdb's copy keeps in-frame clones and lacks some. The top ten hold 1.2% of the sample, which has about 2 million clones, just under 95% seen once. Source material: naive CD8+ T cells sorted from blood. These receptors were collected from a man in his late teens or twenties in good health.

This rearrangement joins TRBV27 to TRBJ1-2, with a weak D call TRBD1 (5 bases). V was clipped by 3 bases and J by 0 bases, with 17 bases between them. Germline CDR1 reads MNHEY; CDR2 reads SMNVEV (reference sequence). The CDR3 extends over 17 amino acids. CDR3 sequence (DNA): TGTGCCAGCAGTTTTCGCGGGTTCGCGACAGCTAACTATGGCTACACCTTC. Translating it yields CASSFRGFATANYGYTF.

This chain connects TRBV7-6 to TRBJ2-5; no clear D gene. Germline V CDR1 and CDR2: SGHVS, FNYEAQ. Deletions cut 0 bases from V and 4 bases from J, with 6 bases between. The CDR3 sequence is 13 residues long. The CDR3 is CASSLAVGETQYF. CDR3 sequence (DNA): TGTGCCAGCAGCTTAGCGGTGGGAGAGACCCAGTACTTC.

The chain carries TRBV9 and TRBJ1-1, with a weak D call TRBD1 (5 bases). With 2 bases removed from V and 5 bases from J, the gap between germline ends came to 13 bases. The CDR3 contains 14 residues. The germline CDR1 and CDR2 sequences are SGDLS and YYNGEE. CDR3 bases: TGTGCCAGCAGCGTCGCTAGGGAGGGGACTGAAGCTTTCTTT. Translated: CASSVAREGTEAFF.

The table lists this clone with a count of one. V is TRBV6-6 and J is TRBJ1-1; the D gene is possibly TRBD1 (5 bases). Trimming shortened V by 7 bases and J by 4 bases, and 16 bases separated the two germline ends. The CDR3 loop spans 14 amino acids. Per germline, CDR1 MNHNY and CDR2 SVGAGI (reference sequence). The CDR3 protein is CASNSGERSTEAFF. The CDR3 DNA reads TGTGCCAGCAACTCGGGGGAGCGGAGCACTGAAGCTTTCTTT.

This chain's CDR3 is CASSYGRVSSPGYTF. The CDR3 bases are TGTGCCAGCAGTTACGGCAGGGTCAGTAGCCCTGGCTACACCTTC. This chain uses TRBV6-6 with TRBJ1-2; tentatively, D is TRBD1 (5 bases). Trimming removed 2 bases from V and 7 bases from J, with 17 bases in between. Germline loops: CDR1 MNHNY, CDR2 SVGAGI (reference sequence). The CDR3 extends over 15 amino acids.

V usage is TRBV19 and J usage is TRBJ1-2; maybe TRBD1 (6 bases). Germline V gene lookup returns CDR1 LNHDA and CDR2 SQIVND (reference sequence). V lost 5 bases, J lost 0 bases, and 13 bases lay in between. This CDR3 has 15 amino acids. The CDR3 DNA follows: TGTGCCAGTAGTTCTAACAGGGATGCTAACTATGGCTACACCTTC. Encoded protein: CASSSNRDANYGYTF.

This clone was recorded only once. Other DNA sequences from this sample encode an identical CDR3 as well. The rearrangement joins TRBV7-6 to TRBJ1-1; D call uncertain. This CDR3 is built from 14 residues. V was trimmed by 1 base and J by 0 bases, leaving 6 bases between them. The germline V gene encodes CDR1 SGHVS and CDR2 FNYEAQ. CDR3 DNA sequence: TGTGCCAGCAGCTTAGGCGGGGTGAACACTGAAGCTTTCTTT. The encoded protein is CASSLGGVNTEAFF.

The V gene is TRBV6-6, the J gene TRBJ2-7; D gene unclear. The V and J ends lost 9 bases and 6 bases respectively, with 12 bases between them. The CDR3 runs to 11 residues. Per the germline V gene, CDR1 is MNHNY and CDR2 is SVGAGI (reference sequence). CDR3 protein: CASTTATEQYF. In DNA, the CDR3 is TGTGCCAGTACCACGGCGACCGAGCAGTACTTC.

This sequence joins TRBV19 and TRBJ1-1; 7 nucleotides agree with TRBD1. Unmatched junction bases numbered 4, after V lost 6 bases and J lost 0 bases. The CDR3 length is 14 residues. Germline V lookup: CDR1 LNHDA, CDR2 SQIVND (reference sequence). CDR3 in DNA: TGTGCCAGTAGAAAAGGGACAGTGAACACTGAAGCTTTCTTT. Its translation: CASRKGTVNTEAFF.

This clone was seen a handful of times. Other DNA sequences in the same sample also yield this CDR3. The chain is built from TRBV6-5 and TRBJ2-7, with D perhaps being TRBD1 or TRBD2 (5 bases each). The CDR3 runs 13 residues. Trimming pared 6 bases from V and 4 bases from J, leaving 13 bases between. CDR1 is MNHEY and CDR2 is SVGAGI in the germline V gene. CDR3 residues: CASSLGTAYEQYF. In DNA form, the CDR3 reads TGTGCCAGCAGCCTCGGGACGGCGTACGAGCAGTACTTC.